Listed here is a single TCR beta chain. This clone was detected a few times. The sample holds no much larger clone one base away, and base qualities are not on file. The data originate from a study of graft-versus-host responses after intestinal transplantation (dated by TCRdb to 2020 to 2023). The study in broad terms: Recipients received multivisceral, liver-intestinal, or isolated intestinal transplants. Alloreactive clones were identified by sequencing pre-transplant mixed lymphocyte reaction products and comparing these products with unstimulated pre-transplant donor and recipient T cells. Rather than being sequenced by the commercial service, samples from a few later patients were sequenced in-house on an Illumina MiSeq and processed with MiXCR. A cohort of 24 intestinal transplant recipients, including one retransplant, was enrolled, and a few patients lacking pretransplant specimens were excluded. A peak of at least 4% donor T cells among recipient peripheral blood mononuclear cells was the definition used for donor T cell macrochimerism. After intestinal transplantation, graft-versus-host and host-versus-graft alloreactive T cell clones in the graft, circulation and bone marrow were tracked using bulk TCR-beta CDR3 sequencing. All recipients received anti-thymocyte globulin induction followed by maintenance tacrolimus and steroids for about three years.

The sample's time point, from its label and the paper: cells obtained before transplantation from donor or recipient. In mixed lymphocyte reactions, 200,000 CFSE-labeled pre-transplant responders were plated with 200,000 irradiated violet-dye-labeled stimulators and cultured for about 6 days. After the mixed lymphocyte reaction, proliferating CD3+CD4+CFSE-low and CD3+CD8+CFSE-low responder cells were FACS-sorted on a BD Influx sorter. The library was obtained by the immunoSEQ multiplex PCR assay. For most patients, genomic DNA was isolated with the Qiagen DNeasy Blood and Tissue Kit and sent frozen to Adaptive Biotechnologies for TCR sequencing. High-throughput TCR-beta CDR3 sequencing of genomic DNA from most patients was performed by Adaptive Biotechnologies. Per the original workflow: Adaptive's ImmunoSEQ software was the source of the TCR sequencing data for 18 patients, while a few other patients were processed with MiXCR and VDJtools. To correct CD4 versus CD8 sorting errors, sequences present in both subsets at a frequency ratio below 5:1 were removed. Because the origin of CDR3 nucleotide sequences shared between donor and recipient could not be assigned, those sequences were removed. To be classed as alloreactive, a clone needed at least 2-fold expansion over unstimulated cells and a minimum CFSE-low frequency of 0.002% (template counts) or 0.001% (read counts). Clones were considered mappable if detected in sequenced pre-transplant spleen, lymph node, or MLR CFSE-low populations of the donor or recipient. Cumulative frequency of alloreactive clones was calculated as a percentage of all sequences weighted by copy number. TCRdb took over this immuneACCESS table, retaining in-frame rearrangements with V and J assigned. Such tables are incomplete; in checked studies, under half of the missing clones stem from an unresolved V gene, and the remainder is unexplained. From that table come the V and J calls and clone size; the DNA was used to work out D and trimming. This sample holds some 9,500 clones; 29% were observed only once. 6.2% of the sample goes to the ten largest clones.

The CDR3 covers 10 residues, taking in both the cysteine and the phenylalanine. Just the 30-base CDR3 DNA is kept, in frame starting at base 1. Trimming at the junction amounts to 4 bases on V and 6 bases on J, and the germline ends lie 4 bases apart. CDR1 and CDR2 were assigned from the germline V gene (reference sequence) as SGHNT and YYREEE. General findings and caveats noted by the study authors: Early after transplant, peak levels of circulating GvH clones were associated with declines in HvG clones. In the allografts of patients with donor T cell macrochimerism, GvH to HvG T cell clonal ratios were high. The conclusions were limited by the relatively low number and heterogeneity of the intestinal transplant patients. GvH clones turned up in recipient bone marrow, with some appearing earlier in ileal mucosa or blood, a pattern consistent with an intestinal mucosal origin.

The origin of this receptor is a human patient who received an intestinal transplant. The sequence is built from TRBV5-4 and TRBJ1-1; the D gene remains uncertain. This material consisted of alloreactive CD8+ T cells from a mixed lymphocyte reaction culture, taken before intestinal transplant. The cell subset or site label on this specimen signifies: CFSE-low proliferating T cells sorted from approximately 6-day pre-transplant mixed lymphocyte reaction (GvH or HvG direction). The CDR3 sequence is CASSIAEAFF. The nucleotide sequence is TGTGCCAGCAGCATAGCTGAAGCTTTCTTT.